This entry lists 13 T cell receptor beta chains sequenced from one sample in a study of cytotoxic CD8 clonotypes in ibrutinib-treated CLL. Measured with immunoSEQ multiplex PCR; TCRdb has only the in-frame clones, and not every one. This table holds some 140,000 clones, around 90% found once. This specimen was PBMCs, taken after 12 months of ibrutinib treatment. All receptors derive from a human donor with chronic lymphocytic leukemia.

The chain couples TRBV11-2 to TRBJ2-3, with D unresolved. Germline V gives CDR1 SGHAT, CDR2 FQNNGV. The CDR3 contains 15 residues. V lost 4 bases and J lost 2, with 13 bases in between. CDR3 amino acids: CASSSLSGTTDTQYF. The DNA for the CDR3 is TGTGCCAGCAGCTCCCTTTCGGGTACCACAGATACGCAGTATTTT.

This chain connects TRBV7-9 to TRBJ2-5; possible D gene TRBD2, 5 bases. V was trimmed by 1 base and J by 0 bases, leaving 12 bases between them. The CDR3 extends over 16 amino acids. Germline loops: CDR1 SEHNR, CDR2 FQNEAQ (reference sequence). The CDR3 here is CASSLEGGGYQETQYF. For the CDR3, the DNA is TGTGCCAGCAGCTTAGAAGGTGGCGGGTACCAAGAGACCCAGTACTTC.

This chain's CDR3 is CAILTPGQGRSGNTIYF. In DNA form, the CDR3 reads TGTGCCATTCTTACCCCGGGACAGGGCCGCTCTGGAAACACCATATATTTT. This rearrangement joins TRBV21-1 to TRBJ1-3; the table calls TRBD1, which could not be checked here. TRBV21-1 is an annotated pseudogene. There are 17 residues in the CDR3.

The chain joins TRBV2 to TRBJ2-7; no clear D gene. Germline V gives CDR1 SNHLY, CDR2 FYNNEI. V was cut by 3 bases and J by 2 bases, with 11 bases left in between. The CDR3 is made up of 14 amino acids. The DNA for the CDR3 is TGTGCCAGCAGTGAGTTAGTCGGCCCCTACGAGCAGTACTTC. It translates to CASSELVGPYEQYF.

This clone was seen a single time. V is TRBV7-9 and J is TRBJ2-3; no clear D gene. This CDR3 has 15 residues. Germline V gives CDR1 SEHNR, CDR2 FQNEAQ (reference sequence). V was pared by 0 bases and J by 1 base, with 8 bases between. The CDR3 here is CASSLAGIGTDTQYF. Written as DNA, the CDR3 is TGTGCCAGCAGCTTAGCAGGAATTGGCACAGATACGCAGTATTTT.

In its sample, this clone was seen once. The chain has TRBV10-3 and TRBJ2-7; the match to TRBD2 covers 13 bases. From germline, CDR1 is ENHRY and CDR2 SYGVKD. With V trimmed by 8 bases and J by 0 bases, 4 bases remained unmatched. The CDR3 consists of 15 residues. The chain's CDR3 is CAIRGLAGASYEQYF. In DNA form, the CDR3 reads TGTGCCATCCGAGGACTAGCGGGAGCCTCCTACGAGCAGTACTTC.

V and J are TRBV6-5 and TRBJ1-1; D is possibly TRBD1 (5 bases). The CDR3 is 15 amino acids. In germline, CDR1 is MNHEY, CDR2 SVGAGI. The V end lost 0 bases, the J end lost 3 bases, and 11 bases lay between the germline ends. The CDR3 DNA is TGTGCCAGCAGTTACTCCCCAGGGCAGGACACTGAAGCTTTCTTT. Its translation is CASSYSPGQDTEAFF.

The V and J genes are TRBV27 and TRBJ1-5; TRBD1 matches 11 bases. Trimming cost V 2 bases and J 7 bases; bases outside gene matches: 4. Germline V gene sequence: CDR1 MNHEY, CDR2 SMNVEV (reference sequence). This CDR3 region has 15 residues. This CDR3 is CASSLRTGGEQPQHF. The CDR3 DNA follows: TGTGCCAGCAGTTTAAGGACAGGGGGCGAACAGCCCCAGCATTTT.

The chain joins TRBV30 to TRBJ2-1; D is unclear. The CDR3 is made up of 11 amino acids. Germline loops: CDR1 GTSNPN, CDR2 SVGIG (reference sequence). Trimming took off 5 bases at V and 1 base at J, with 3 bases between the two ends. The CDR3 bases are TGTGCCTGGGGATCCTACAATGAGCAGTTCTTC. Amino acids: CAWGSYNEQFF.

The CDR3: CASSLTATGELFF. CDR3 nucleotide sequence: TGTGCCAGCAGCTTAACCGCCACCGGGGAGCTGTTTTTT. V usage is TRBV7-2 and J usage is TRBJ2-2; no definite D call. This CDR3 is 13 amino acids long. The ends were cut back, 2 bases at V and 4 bases at J, with 5 bases in the middle. Germline CDR1 SGHTA, CDR2 FQGNSA.

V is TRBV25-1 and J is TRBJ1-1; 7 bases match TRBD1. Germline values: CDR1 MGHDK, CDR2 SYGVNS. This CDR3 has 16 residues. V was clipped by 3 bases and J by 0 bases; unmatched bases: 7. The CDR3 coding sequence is TGTGCCAGCAGTGACTCCAGGGGGTCAATGAACACTGAAGCTTTCTTT. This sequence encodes CASSDSRGSMNTEAFF.

CDR3 in DNA: TGCGCCAGCAGCTTGGGCCAGGAGGGGACTGAAGCTTTCTTT. It translates to CASSLGQEGTEAFF. V usage is TRBV5-1 and J usage is TRBJ1-1, with D maybe TRBD1 (5 bases). The CDR3 contains 14 residues. V lost 0 bases and J lost 5, with 11 bases in between. Germline V gene data show CDR1 as SGHRS and CDR2 as YFSETQ.

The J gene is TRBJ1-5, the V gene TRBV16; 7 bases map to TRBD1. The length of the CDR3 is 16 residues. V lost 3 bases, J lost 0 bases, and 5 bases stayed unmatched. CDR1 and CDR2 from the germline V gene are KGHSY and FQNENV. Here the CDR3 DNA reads TGTGCCAGCAGCCAGGGACAGAAAAATAGCAATCAGCCCCAGCATTTT. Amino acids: CASSQGQKNSNQPQHF.